The rows below give T cell receptor beta chains drawn from one sample of a study of shared T cell receptors in the human thymus. Repertoires were generated with immunoSEQ multiplex PCR, while TCRdb's copy carries only in-frame clones and drops some. The profile shows around 340,000 clones, approximately 95% of them singletons. Sequenced sample: thymocytes. Receptors were obtained from a human donor. CDR3s include the opening cysteine and the closing phenylalanine or tryptophan. Fields, in order: CDR3 length, clone size, V gene, D gene, J gene, CDR3 protein, CDR3 DNA. D genes are given only for firm matches. Only part of the rows carry a size: once, few, many, or a class if the clone is expanded.

>15|.|TRBV7-2|.|TRBJ1-1
CASSLASTGNTEAFF
TGTGCCAGCAGCTTAGCGTCGACGGGGAACACTGAAGCTTTCTTT
>15|.|TRBV27|TRBD1|TRBJ2-7
CASKPGQGASYEQYF
TGTGCCAGCAAACCCGGACAGGGGGCCTCCTACGAGCAGTACTTC
>17|.|TRBV27|.|TRBJ2-3
CASSFSWGDNPTDTQYF
TGTGCCAGCAGTTTTTCGTGGGGGGACAACCCCACAGATACGCAGTATTTT
>15|few|TRBV6-6|.|TRBJ1-5
CASSYKQGSGQPQHF
TGTGCCAGCAGTTACAAACAGGGCAGTGGTCAGCCCCAGCATTTT
>11|.|TRBV5-4|.|TRBJ2-5
CASSLQETQYF
TGTGCCAGCAGCTTGCAAGAGACCCAGTACTTC
>14|.|TRBV7-8|.|TRBJ2-1
CASSLEPPLDEQFF
TGTGCCAGCAGCTTGGAACCGCCGCTCGATGAGCAGTTCTTC
>13|.|TRBV28|.|TRBJ2-1
CASSLTGANEQFF
TGTGCCAGCAGTTTAACGGGGGCGAATGAGCAGTTCTTC
>14|.|TRBV18|.|TRBJ1-5
CASQVGGRDQPQHF
TGTGCCAGCCAAGTAGGGGGGCGGGATCAGCCCCAGCATTTT
>15|.|TRBV5-1|.|TRBJ1-1
CASSSLTRPWAEAFF
TGCGCCAGCAGCTCCCTTACACGGCCGTGGGCTGAAGCTTTCTTT
>16|.|TRBV5-1|TRBD2|TRBJ2-1
CASSPPSGVSYNEQFF
TGCGCCAGCAGCCCCCCTAGCGGGGTCTCCTACAATGAGCAGTTCTTC
>21|.|TRBV12-5|TRBD2|TRBJ2-1
CASGLAISWTSGHAPLNEQFF
TGTGCTAGTGGTTTGGCCATTTCTTGGACTAGCGGCCATGCCCCCCTCAATGAGCAGTTCTTC
>15|.|TRBV12-5|.|TRBJ2-3
CASGLPGSRTDTQYF
TGTGCTAGTGGTTTGCCCGGGTCTAGAACGGATACGCAGTATTTT
>15|.|TRBV6-4|TRBD1|TRBJ2-3
CASSARQGATDTQYF
TGTGCCAGCAGTGCCCGACAGGGAGCCACAGATACGCAGTATTTT
>17|.|TRBV28|.|TRBJ1-4
CASSLPPRKPGGEKLFF
TGTGCCAGCAGTTTACCCCCCCGGAAGCCTGGGGGTGAAAAACTGTTTTTT
>17|.|TRBV28|.|TRBJ2-7
CASSFAFRGGVFYEQYF
TGTGCCAGCAGTTTCGCCTTTCGGGGCGGGGTTTTCTACGAGCAGTACTTC
>12|few|TRBV14|.|TRBJ2-7
CASSPDLSGALF
TGTGCCAGCAGCCCGGATCTTAGCGGAGCTTTGTTC
>14|.|TRBV4-2|.|TRBJ2-1
CASSQGTGYNEQFF
TGTGCCAGCAGCCAAGGGACTGGATACAATGAGCAGTTCTTC
>16|once|TRBV7-9|.|TRBJ2-3
CASSLGVKNCTDTQYF
TGTGCCAGCAGCTTAGGTGTAAAAAATTGCACAGATACGCAGTATTTT
>14|.|TRBV7-9|TRBD1|TRBJ2-7
CASSPDRVADEQYF
TGTGCCAGCAGCCCGGACAGGGTCGCCGACGAGCAGTACTTC
>18|.|TRBV19|TRBD2|TRBJ2-3
CASSITSGRAGGTDTQYF
TGTGCCAGTAGCATAACTAGCGGGAGGGCCGGGGGCACAGATACGCAGTATTTT
>15|.|TRBV7-2|.|TRBJ1-2
CASSLEDARYYGYTF
TGTGCCAGCAGCTTAGAGGATGCCCGGTACTATGGCTACACCTTC
>17|.|TRBV21-1|.|TRBJ1-5
CASSKRAGGRCNQPQHF
TGTGCCAGCAGCAAACGTGCGGGAGGTAGGTGCAATCAGCCCCAGCATTTT
>13|.|TRBV29-1|.|TRBJ2-5
CSVVGPPAETQYF
TGCAGCGTTGTGGGTCCTCCGGCTGAGACCCAGTACTTC
>14|once|TRBV27|.|TRBJ2-6
CASSPRAGANVLTF
TGTGCCAGCAGCCCGAGGGCTGGGGCCAACGTCCTGACTTTC